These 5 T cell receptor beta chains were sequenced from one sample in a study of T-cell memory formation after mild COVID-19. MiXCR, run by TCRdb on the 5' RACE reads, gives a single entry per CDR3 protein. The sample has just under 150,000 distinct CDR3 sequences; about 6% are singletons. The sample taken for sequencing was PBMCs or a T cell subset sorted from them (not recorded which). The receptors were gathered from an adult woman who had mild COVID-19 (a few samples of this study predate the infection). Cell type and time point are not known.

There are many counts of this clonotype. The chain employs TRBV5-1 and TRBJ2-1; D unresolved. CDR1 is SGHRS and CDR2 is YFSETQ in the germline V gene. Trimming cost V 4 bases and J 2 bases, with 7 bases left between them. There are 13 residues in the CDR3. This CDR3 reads CASSQLAYNEQFF. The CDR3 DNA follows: TGCGCCAGCAGCCAGCTCGCCTACAATGAGCAGTTCTTC. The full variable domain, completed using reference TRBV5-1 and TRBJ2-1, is KAGVTQTPRYLIKTRGQQVTLSCSPISGHRSVSWYQQTPGQGLQFLFEYFSETQRNKGNFPGRFSGRQFSNSRSEMNVSTLELGDSALYLCASSQLAYNEQFFGPGTRLTVL.

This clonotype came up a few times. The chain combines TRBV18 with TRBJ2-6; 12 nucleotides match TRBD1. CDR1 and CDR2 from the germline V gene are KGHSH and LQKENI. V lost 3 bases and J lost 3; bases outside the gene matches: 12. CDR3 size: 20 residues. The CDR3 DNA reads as TGTGCCAGCTCACCGGGACAGGGGGCCCTGAACTATGGTGGGGCCAACGTCCTGACTTTC. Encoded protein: CASSPGQGALNYGGANVLTF.

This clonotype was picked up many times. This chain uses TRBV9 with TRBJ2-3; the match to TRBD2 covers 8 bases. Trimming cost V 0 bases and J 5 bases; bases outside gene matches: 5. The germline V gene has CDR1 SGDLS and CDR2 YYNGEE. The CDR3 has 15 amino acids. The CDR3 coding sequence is TGTGCCAGCAGCGTAGATAGCGGGATCGTAGATACGCAGTATTTT. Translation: CASSVDSGIVDTQYF.

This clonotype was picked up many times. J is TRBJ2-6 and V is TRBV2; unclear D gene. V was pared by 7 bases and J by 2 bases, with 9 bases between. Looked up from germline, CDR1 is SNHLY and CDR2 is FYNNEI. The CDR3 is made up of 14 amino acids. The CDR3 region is CASTDEAGANVLTF. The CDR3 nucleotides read TGTGCCAGCACCGATGAGGCTGGGGCCAACGTCCTGACTTTC. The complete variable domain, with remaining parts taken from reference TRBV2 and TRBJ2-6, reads EPEVTQTPSHQVTQMGQEVILRCVPISNHLYFYWYRQILGQKVEFLVSFYNNEISEKSEIFDDQFSVERPDGSNFTLKIRSTKLEDSAMYFCASTDEAGANVLTFGAGSRLTVL.

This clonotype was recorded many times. CDR3 nucleotide sequence: TGTGCCAGCAGCCGCCCCGGGACAGACGGCCGAAACCAGCAGTACTTC. This translates into CASSRPGTDGRNQQYF. The J gene is TRBJ2-7, the V gene TRBV3-1, with 7 positions matching TRBD1. The V gene's germline CDR1 is LGHDT and CDR2 YNNKEL (reference sequence). CDR3 length: 16 amino acids. The J segment lost 8 bases and the V segment lost 4 bases, leaving 17 bases of the junction unmatched.